A single sample gave rise to the 19 T cell receptor beta chains below, sequenced in a study of shared clonotypes between healthy human individuals. Profiled with immunoSEQ multiplex PCR; TCRdb holds only in-frame clones, not every one. The repertoire holds around 1.5 million clones, with nearly 99% as singletons. Specimen: naive CD4+ T cells sorted from blood. Subset noted: CD45RA+ positively selected. The receptors here all came from a man aged 25-40 years in good health.

In this sample, this clone turned up once. The V call is TRBV2, the J call TRBJ1-5; D call uncertain. The germline V gene has CDR1 SNHLY and CDR2 FYNNEI. V was cut by 4 bases and J by 6 bases, with 13 bases left in between. The CDR3 is 14 residues long. This chain's CDR3 is CASSVKGFRQPQHF. The DNA for the CDR3 is TGTGCCAGCAGTGTTAAGGGATTCCGTCAGCCCCAGCATTTT.

The genes are TRBV6-6 and TRBJ1-1; no definite D call. Trimming shortened V by 5 bases and J by 1 base, and 14 bases separated the two germline ends. This CDR3 has 15 amino acids. CDR1 and CDR2 (germline): MNHNY, SVGAGI (reference sequence). The CDR3 reads CASSRTEGPNTEAFF. In nucleotides, the CDR3 is TGTGCCAGCAGTCGTACTGAAGGGCCGAACACTGAAGCTTTCTTT.

Only one count was recorded for this clone. The V call is TRBV6-5, the J call TRBJ2-1, with 8 bases matching TRBD2. This CDR3 spans 15 amino acids. Per the germline V gene, CDR1 is MNHEY and CDR2 is SVGAGI. J was trimmed by 4 bases and V by 2 bases; bases with no gene match: 4. In nucleotides, the CDR3 is TGTGCCAGCAGTTACGAGTCTAGCGGGTACAATGAGCAGTTCTTC. Its protein is CASSYESSGYNEQFF.

The chain joins TRBV7-2 to TRBJ2-7; D gene uncertain. Germline-derived CDR1 and CDR2 are SGHTA and FQGNSA. The CDR3 is made up of 16 amino acids. Trimming removed 1 base at V and 2 bases at J, with 15 bases between. DNA of the CDR3: TGTGCCAGCAGCTTAGATGTGCGTTCCCGGGCCTACGAGCAGTACTTC. It specifies CASSLDVRSRAYEQYF.

This clone is a singleton in its sample. The CDR3 coding sequence is TGTGCCAGCAGCTTAACGGCGGGAGGGCCGAATGAGCAGTTCTTC. Amino acids: CASSLTAGGPNEQFF. V usage is TRBV7-2 and J usage is TRBJ2-1, with 9 bases matching TRBD2. Trimming removed 2 bases from V and 7 bases from J; junction bases left unmatched: 6. CDR3 size: 15 residues. CDR1 SGHTA and CDR2 FQGNSA come from the germline V gene.

This sequence joins TRBV28 and TRBJ2-2; D remains ambiguous. Germline V gene lookup returns CDR1 MDHEN and CDR2 SYDVKM. Trimming took 11 bases from V and 5 from J, leaving 6 bases between them. The CDR3 runs 10 residues. The CDR3 DNA reads as TGTGCCGTGGGGACCGGGGAGCTGTTTTTT. Amino acid sequence: CAVGTGELFF.

The CDR3 loop reads CASSLASSNTEAFF. The CDR3 coding sequence is TGTGCCAGCAGCTTGGCATCCTCGAACACTGAAGCTTTCTTT. The chain recombines TRBV5-4 with TRBJ1-1; D ambiguous. The length of the CDR3 is 14 residues. The germline V gene has CDR1 SGHNT and CDR2 YYREEE (reference sequence). The V and J ends lost 0 bases and 1 base respectively, with 7 bases between them.

This chain uses TRBV15 with TRBJ2-5, with 8 bases that match TRBD2. The germline V gene has CDR1 LNHNV and CDR2 YYDKDF (reference sequence). CDR3 length equals 15 residues. J lost 9 bases, V lost 0 bases, and 9 bases had no gene match. CDR3 sequence reads: CATSRDGQRELAQYF. Here the CDR3 DNA reads TGTGCCACCAGCAGAGATGGCCAGCGGGAGTTGGCCCAGTACTTC.

This clone was observed once. The V gene is TRBV5-8, the J gene TRBJ1-2; D not resolved. The germline CDR1 and CDR2 sequences are SGHTS and YDEGEE. V was trimmed by 1 base and J by 4 bases, leaving 8 bases between them. CDR3 length: 13 amino acids. In DNA form, the CDR3 reads TGTGCCAGCAGCTTGCAGGATCGCTATGGCTACACCTTC. Its protein is CASSLQDRYGYTF.

The chain couples TRBV19 to TRBJ2-7; a weak D match, TRBD1 (6 bases). CDR3 length: 14 residues. V was cut by 5 bases and J by 3 bases, with 14 bases left in between. The germline V gene encodes CDR1 LNHDA and CDR2 SQIVND (reference sequence). The CDR3, as DNA: TGTGCCAGTAGTGGGGCAGGGGCCATCTACGAGCAGTACTTC. It codes for CASSGAGAIYEQYF.

The chain combines TRBV29-1 with TRBJ1-1; D gene unclear. This CDR3 is built from 15 residues. Germline V gene lookup returns CDR1 SQVTM and CDR2 ANQGSEA. Deletions cut 7 bases from V and 3 bases from J, with 21 bases between. The CDR3 region has the DNA TGCAGCGCCTTGAAATTGCGGGCCTGGGACACTGAAGCTTTCTTT. Translating it yields CSALKLRAWDTEAFF.

This clone came up once. The DNA for the CDR3 is TGTGCCAGTAGTAAGGGGGCAGTGTTGGACGAGCAGTACTTC. Its translation: CASSKGAVLDEQYF. The V call is TRBV19, the J call TRBJ2-7, with 7 bases matching TRBD1. Germline CDR1 reads LNHDA; CDR2 reads SQIVND (reference sequence). The CDR3 sequence is 14 residues long. V dropped 4 bases and J dropped 5; count of bases not matched to a gene: 8.

The V call is TRBV13, the J call TRBJ1-1; D ambiguous. V lost 5 bases and J lost 1, with 14 bases in between. The CDR3 runs to 15 residues. CDR1 is PRHDT and CDR2 is FYEKMQ in the germline V gene (reference sequence). CDR3 bases: TGTGCCAGCAGCAGGGAAGGACGCAGGAACACTGAAGCTTTCTTT. Its translation: CASSREGRRNTEAFF.

A note on this clone: The CDR3 does not end in the conserved phenylalanine or tryptophan, so this is likely a read error. The DNA is omitted, as the CDR3 cannot be located on it reliably, and the CDR3 follows TCRdb's listing. This chain connects TRBV5-6 to TRBJ2-7; the D call in the table, TRBD2, was not verified against the DNA. CDR1 and CDR2 (germline): SGHDT, YYEEEE. The CDR3 is made up of 13 amino acids, end residues included. This CDR3 reads CASSSTRGLLGVL.

This chain links TRBV7-6 with TRBJ2-7; unclear D gene. The germline gives CDR1 SGHVS, CDR2 FNYEAQ. The CDR3 runs to 14 residues. Trimming took 0 bases from V and 2 from J, leaving 8 bases between them. The CDR3 protein is CASSLAASTYEQYF. CDR3 coding DNA: TGTGCCAGCAGCTTAGCTGCTTCAACCTACGAGCAGTACTTC.

V and J are TRBV9 and TRBJ1-3, with D unresolved. The CDR3 is 14 amino acids. With 4 bases removed from V and 1 base from J, the gap between germline ends came to 9 bases. Germline CDR1 reads SGDLS; CDR2 reads YYNGEE. CDR3 nucleotides: TGTGCCAGCAGCTCCGTACTTTCTGGAAACACCATATATTTT. This translates into CASSSVLSGNTIYF.

The rearrangement links TRBV29-1 to TRBJ2-5, with 7 nucleotides matching TRBD2. The CDR3 extends over 14 amino acids. With 4 bases clipped from V and 5 bases from J, the junction kept 10 bases outside the gene matches. Germline V CDR1 and CDR2: SQVTM, ANQGSEA. CDR3 residues: CSVGAGRAEETQYF. The CDR3 DNA reads as TGCAGCGTTGGAGCGGGGAGGGCGGAGGAGACCCAGTACTTC.

The chain employs TRBV9 and TRBJ2-7; 7 positions match TRBD1. Germline CDR1 reads SGDLS; CDR2 reads YYNGEE. After removal of 4 bases from V and 5 bases from J, the junction contained 6 bases not matched to a gene. There are 13 residues in the CDR3. CDR3 DNA: TGTGCCAGCAGCAGGGGACAGTTGGACGAGCAGTACTTC. Protein sequence: CASSRGQLDEQYF.

The chain is built from TRBV27 and TRBJ1-1; no clear D. This CDR3 has 13 amino acids. V lost 2 bases and J 0 bases, leaving 4 bases between the germline ends. The germline V gene has CDR1 MNHEY and CDR2 SMNVEV (reference sequence). The CDR3 loop reads CASSLLVNTEAFF. The CDR3 DNA sequence: TGTGCCAGCAGTTTACTAGTGAACACTGAAGCTTTCTTT.